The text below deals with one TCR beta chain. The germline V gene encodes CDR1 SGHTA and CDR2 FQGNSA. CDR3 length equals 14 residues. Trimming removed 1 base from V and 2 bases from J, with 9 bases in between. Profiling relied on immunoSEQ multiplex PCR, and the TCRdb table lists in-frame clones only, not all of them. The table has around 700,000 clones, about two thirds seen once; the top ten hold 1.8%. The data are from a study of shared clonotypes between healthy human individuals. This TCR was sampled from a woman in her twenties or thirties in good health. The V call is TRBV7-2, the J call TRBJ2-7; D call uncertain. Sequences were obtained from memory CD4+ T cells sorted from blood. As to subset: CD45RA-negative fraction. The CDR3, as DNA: TGTGCCAGCAGCTTAGGGCACGCAACCTACGAGCAGTACTTC. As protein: CASSLGHATYEQYF.